The 15 T cell receptor beta chains below were found in one sample sequenced in a study of CD8 T cells in Susac syndrome (dated 2019 in TCRdb). Receptors were amplified or captured by the immunoSEQ multiplex PCR assay. RNA was extracted using the RNeasy kit, and about 0.5 to 1 ug of the RNA was reverse transcribed with random hexamers. Clones were called with MiXCR by TCRdb after fastp trimmed the public reads at Q25, and only in-frame beta chains were retained. Each entry is one CDR3 protein sequence, shown with its most common DNA and genes. The sample has over 350,000 distinct CDR3 sequences on record, more than 80% of them singletons. The ten top clones hold approximately 0.12% of the sample. Specimen: CD8+ T cells from PBMCs. Receptors originate from a human donor with multiple sclerosis.

This clonotype has only one observation. J is TRBJ2-3 and V is TRBV20-1, with TRBD2 matching 8 bases. Per germline, CDR1 DFQATT and CDR2 SNEGSKA (reference sequence). This CDR3 has 14 amino acids. J was trimmed by 6 bases and V by 1 base; bases with no gene match: 6. As DNA, the CDR3 is TGCAGTGCTAGAGCCCGGGAGGGCCTGGATACGCAGTATTTT. Its protein is CSARAREGLDTQYF.

This clonotype was recorded once. The chain is built from TRBV27 and TRBJ1-5; 12 bases fit TRBD1. CDR3 size: 15 residues. Germline values: CDR1 MNHEY, CDR2 SMNVEV (reference sequence). V was clipped by 5 bases and J by 9 bases; unmatched bases: 8. CDR3 sequence reads: CASSVGQGAFAPQHF. As DNA, the CDR3 is TGTGCCAGCAGTGTGGGACAGGGGGCGTTTGCGCCCCAGCATTTT.

The chain recombines TRBV19 with TRBJ2-7; TRBD1 is a possible D gene (5 bases). Germline V gene lookup returns CDR1 LNHDA and CDR2 SQIVND (reference sequence). V lost 7 bases to trimming and J lost 2 bases, with 12 bases between them. The CDR3 is made up of 13 amino acids. The CDR3 DNA is TGTGCCAGTACCGGAGACAGTCCCTACGAGCAGTACTTC. It yields the protein CASTGDSPYEQYF.

With respect to this clonotype: At one boundary the junction diverges from the germline segment, which might be a read error. This chain joins TRBV27 and TRBJ2-7; 8 bases align to TRBD2. The CDR3 sequence is 15 residues long. Germline-derived CDR1 and CDR2 are MNHEY and SMNVEV (reference sequence). CDR3: CASSPGSGSSYGQYF. DNA of the CDR3: TGTGCCAGCAGCCCCGGGAGCGGGAGCTCCTACGGGCAGTACTTC.

The chain links TRBV6-6 to TRBJ2-5; TRBD2 agrees at 7 bases. With V trimmed by 6 bases and J by 5 bases, 12 bases remained unmatched. The CDR3 spans 15 residues. Germline V gene lookup returns CDR1 MNHNY and CDR2 SVGAGI (reference sequence). This CDR3 reads CASRVSGTIEETQYF. The CDR3 DNA reads TGTGCCAGCAGGGTTTCCGGGACTATCGAGGAGACCCAGTACTTC.

The rearrangement links TRBV30 to TRBJ2-7, with D perhaps TRBD1 (6 bases). CDR3 size: 14 residues. Germline V lookup: CDR1 GTSNPN, CDR2 SVGIG (reference sequence). The V gene lost 2 bases and the J gene lost 3 bases, with 14 bases spanning the gap. CDR3: CAWSLQGFIYEQYF. CDR3 DNA: TGTGCCTGGAGTCTACAGGGATTCATCTACGAGCAGTACTTC. The full variable domain, completed using reference TRBV30 and TRBJ2-7, is SQTIHQWPATLVQPVGSPLSLECTVEGTSNPNLYWYRQAAGRGLQLLFYSVGIGQISSEVPQNLSASRPQDRQFILSSKKLLLSDSGFYLCAWSLQGFIYEQYFGPGTRLTVT.

The chain recombines TRBV29-1 with TRBJ2-7; the D gene could be TRBD1 or TRBD2 (5 bases each). The CDR3 has 15 residues. CDR1 is SQVTM and CDR2 is ANQGSEA in the germline V gene. Trimming stripped 4 bases from V and 2 bases from J, with 18 bases between. Written as DNA, the CDR3 is TGCAGCGTTGGCTCTGAGTGGGACGCAGCCTACGAGCAGTACTTC. Encoded protein: CSVGSEWDAAYEQYF.

This chain joins TRBV4-1 and TRBJ2-5; D is uncertain. CDR1 is MGHRA, CDR2 YSYEKL, per germline. There are 13 residues in the CDR3. Trimming took off 1 base at V and 1 base at J, with 4 bases between the two ends. Here the CDR3 DNA reads TGCGCCAGCAGCCAAGGCAGCCAAGAGACCCAGTACTTC. Its protein is CASSQGSQETQYF.

CDR3 region: CATAGEGFANTEAFF. The CDR3, as DNA: TGTGCCACGGCTGGGGAGGGTTTCGCGAACACTGAAGCTTTCTTT. J is TRBJ1-1 and V is TRBV19; D unresolved. The length of the CDR3 is 15 residues. Between the trimmed V and J ends, which lost 10 bases and 1 base, there was a span of 19 bases. The V gene's germline CDR1 is LNHDA and CDR2 SQIVND (reference sequence). The full variable domain, with the rest looked up from reference TRBV19 and TRBJ1-1, is DGGITQSPKYLFRKEGQNVTLSCEQNLNHDAMYWYRQDPGQGLRLIYYSQIVNDFQKGDIAEGYSVSREKKESFPLTVTSAQKNPTAFYLCATAGEGFANTEAFFGQGTRLTVV.

This sequence joins TRBV9 and TRBJ2-3; 10 positions agree with TRBD2. V dropped 3 bases and J dropped 4; count of bases not matched to a gene: 2. This CDR3 is 14 amino acids long. Germline loops: CDR1 SGDLS, CDR2 YYNGEE. For the CDR3, the DNA is TGTGCCAGCAGCGCTAGCGGGAGCCCAGATACGCAGTATTTT. Translation gives CASSASGSPDTQYF. The variable domain in full, with the rest retrieved from reference TRBV9 and TRBJ2-3, is DSGVTQTPKHLITATGQRVTLRCSPRSGDLSVYWYQQSLDQGLQFLIQYYNGEERAKGNILERFSAQQFPDLHSELNLSSLELGDSALYFCASSASGSPDTQYFGPGTRLTVL.

The rearrangement links TRBV7-6 to TRBJ2-7; D remains ambiguous. This CDR3 comprises 13 residues. Germline-derived CDR1 and CDR2 are SGHVS and FNYEAQ. Deletions cut 3 bases from V and 5 bases from J, with 11 bases between. Here the CDR3 DNA reads TGTGCCAGCAGCTTTTCCTTTTTGAACGAGCAGTACTTC. As protein: CASSFSFLNEQYF.

The chain couples TRBV6-2 or TRBV6-3 to TRBJ2-1; weak D call: TRBD1 (7 bases). This CDR3 has 18 residues. Trimming removed 2 bases at V and 3 bases at J, with 20 bases between. Germline V lookup: CDR1 MNHEY, CDR2 SVGEGT. CDR3 protein: CASSYGAGQGGIYNEQFF. The CDR3 nucleotides are TGTGCCAGCAGTTACGGGGCGGGGCAGGGGGGAATCTACAATGAGCAGTTCTTC.

The chain links TRBV11-2 to TRBJ2-7; maybe TRBD2 (5 bases). This CDR3 has 14 residues. Looked up from germline, CDR1 is SGHAT and CDR2 is FQNNGV. V dropped 3 bases and J dropped 1 base, with 10 bases sitting between them. As DNA, the CDR3 is TGTGCCAGCAGCTTTCCCGGGGTATCCTACGAGCAGTACTTC. It yields the protein CASSFPGVSYEQYF.

The CDR3 here is CASSSALKHF. The CDR3 DNA follows: TGCGCCAGCAGTTCGGCCCTTAAGCATTTT. The J gene is TRBJ1-5, the V gene TRBV5-1; D gene unclear. Germline V gene data show CDR1 as SGHRS and CDR2 as YFSETQ. This CDR3 region has 10 residues. Trimming pared 5 bases from V and 14 bases from J, leaving 11 bases between.

The chain employs TRBV19 and TRBJ1-1; D may be TRBD1 (5 bases). V shed 1 base and J shed 1 base, with 7 bases lying between them. Germline loops: CDR1 LNHDA, CDR2 SQIVND (reference sequence). The CDR3 spans 14 residues. In nucleotides, the CDR3 is TGTGCCAGTAGTATAGTGAGGGGGAACACTGAAGCTTTCTTT. It codes for CASSIVRGNTEAFF.